This entry features one TCR beta chain sequence. The specificity of this receptor is unknown. Base qualities were left out, and no much larger clone turns up one base away. This specimen comes from a study of technical replicates of blood from a few donors (dated by TCRdb to 2015 to 2018). Library preparation used the immunoSEQ multiplex PCR assay. TCRdb re-hosts the immuneACCESS table, in-frame sequences only. Its copies lack some clones; in the studies checked, an unresolved V gene accounts for under half of them, and the cause for the rest is not known. The sample has about 80,000 clones on record, roughly nine tenths of them singletons. The ten largest account for approximately 0.42% of the sample. Trimming accounts for 4 bases at V and 7 bases at J, while the number of junction bases matched to no gene is 6. Taken from cysteine to phenylalanine, the CDR3 has 16 residues. This entry keeps only the CDR3 DNA: 48 bases, framed from base 1. The germline V gene yields SGDLS for CDR1 and YYNGEE for CDR2.

This receptor was obtained from a human donor in good health. Recombination linked TRBV9 to TRBJ2-1, with 15 middle bases fitting TRBD2. Sequencing was performed on T cells isolated from PBMCs. For the CDR3, the sequence is CASSPLGTSGRNEQFF. The nucleotides are TGTGCCAGCAGCCCGCTAGGGACTAGCGGGAGGAATGAGCAGTTCTTC.